The rows below give T cell receptor beta chains drawn from one sample of a study of regulatory T cells in long-lasting Graves disease. TCRdb re-derived calls from the multiplex PCR reads in MiXCR, one entry per CDR3 protein. The table records 500,000 or so distinct CDR3 sequences, roughly a sixth of them present only once. Separately, the same data were catalogued under a study of T cells in Graves' hyperthyroidism and ophthalmopathy.

Sequences were derived from peripheral blood mononuclear cells (PBMCs), sampled at new diagnosis, from a patient treated with antithyroid drugs. Receptor source: a woman aged 40 to 65 with Graves disease. CDR3s include the opening cysteine and the closing phenylalanine or tryptophan.

v_gene: TRBV6-9; j_gene: TRBJ2-3; CDR3aa: CASSSLAGGGDTQYF
v_gene: TRBV10-3; j_gene: TRBJ1-2; CDR3aa: CAITGEGSYGYTF
v_gene: TRBV5-8; j_gene: .; CDR3aa: CASSPGSGAHQETQYF
v_gene: TRBV15; j_gene: TRBJ2-7; CDR3aa: CATSGTGPGPYEQYF
v_gene: TRBV12-3/TRBV12-4; j_gene: TRBJ1-2; CDR3aa: CTSSLAGLLYGYTF
v_gene: TRBV6-1; j_gene: TRBJ2-1; CDR3aa: CASSRPPDNEQFF
v_gene: TRBV5-1; j_gene: TRBJ1-4; CDR3aa: CASSLTTNNEKLFF
v_gene: TRBV7-2; j_gene: TRBJ1-4; CDR3aa: CASRRTNEKLFF
v_gene: TRBV12-3/TRBV12-4; j_gene: TRBJ2-2; CDR3aa: CASRAGDPYTGELFF
v_gene: TRBV18; j_gene: TRBJ2-1; CDR3aa: CASSPVGDNEQFF
v_gene: TRBV10-3; j_gene: TRBJ2-7; CDR3aa: CATLSGREQYF
v_gene: TRBV30; j_gene: TRBJ1-3; CDR3aa: CAWSPKISSGNTIYF
v_gene: TRBV7-9; j_gene: TRBJ2-5; CDR3aa: CASSFGQSETQYF
v_gene: TRBV20-1; j_gene: TRBJ1-1; CDR3aa: CSAPILGTEAFF
v_gene: TRBV9; j_gene: TRBJ1-1; CDR3aa: CASSPGGAGRNTEAFF
v_gene: TRBV5-8; j_gene: TRBJ2-5; CDR3aa: CASSQRQLAWETQYF
v_gene: TRBV28; j_gene: TRBJ1-1; CDR3aa: CASSFPLGAGVAEAFF
v_gene: TRBV12-3/TRBV12-4; j_gene: TRBJ1-5; CDR3aa: CASSLVGTVNQPQHF
v_gene: TRBV7-2; j_gene: TRBJ1-6; CDR3aa: CARGGQDNSPLHF
v_gene: TRBV2; j_gene: TRBJ1-2; CDR3aa: CASSSPQRYTF
v_gene: TRBV18; j_gene: TRBJ2-1; CDR3aa: CASSPAGTRGNEQFF
v_gene: TRBV10-3; j_gene: TRBJ2-1; CDR3aa: CAISGSGTTYNEQFF
v_gene: TRBV12-3/TRBV12-4; j_gene: TRBJ1-5; CDR3aa: CASSSEGTDNQPQHF
v_gene: TRBV6-1; j_gene: TRBJ1-2; CDR3aa: CASRQDTLGYTF